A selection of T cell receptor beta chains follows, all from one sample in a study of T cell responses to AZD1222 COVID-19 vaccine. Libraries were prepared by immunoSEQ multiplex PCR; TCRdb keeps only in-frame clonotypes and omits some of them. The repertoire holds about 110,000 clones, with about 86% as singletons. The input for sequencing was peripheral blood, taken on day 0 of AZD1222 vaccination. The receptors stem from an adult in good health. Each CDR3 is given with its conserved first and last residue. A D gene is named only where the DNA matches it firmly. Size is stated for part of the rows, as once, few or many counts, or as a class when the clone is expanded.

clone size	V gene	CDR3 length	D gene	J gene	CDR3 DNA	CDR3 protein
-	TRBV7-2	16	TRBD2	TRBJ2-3	TGTGCCAGCAGCTTAGCTCTAGCGGGGGGGCCAGATACGCAGTATTTT	CASSLALAGGPDTQYF
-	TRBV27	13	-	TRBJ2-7	TGTGCCAGCAGTTTACTACAGCCCTACGAGCAGTACTTC	CASSLLQPYEQYF
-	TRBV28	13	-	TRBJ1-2	TGTGCCAGCAGATCACAGGGAGTCGCGGGCTACACCTTC	CASRSQGVAGYTF
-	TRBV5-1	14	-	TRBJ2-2	TGCGCCAGCAGCTTGGAGTTGGGTCCCGGGGAGCTGTTTTTT	CASSLELGPGELFF
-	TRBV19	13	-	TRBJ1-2	TGTGCCAGTAGTACACGGGGCAGAACCGGCTACACCTTC	CASSTRGRTGYTF
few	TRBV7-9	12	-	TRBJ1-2	TGTGCCAGCGTGGAAGCTAACTATGGCTACACCTTC	CASVEANYGYTF
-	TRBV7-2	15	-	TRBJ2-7	TGTGCCAGCAGCTTAGGCCTGGGGGCCACCTACGAGCAGTACTTC	CASSLGLGATYEQYF
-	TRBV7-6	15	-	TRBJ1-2	TGTGCCAGCAGCTCAGGGACAACCTCTCTTCTTGGCTACACCTTC	CASSSGTTSLLGYTF
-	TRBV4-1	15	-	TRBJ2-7	TGCGCCAGCAGCCAAGTAGAATTGAGCTCCTACGAGCAGTACTTC	CASSQVELSSYEQYF
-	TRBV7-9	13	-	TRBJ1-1	TGTGCCAGCAGCGTCAATAAGAACACTGAAGCTTTCTTT	CASSVNKNTEAFF
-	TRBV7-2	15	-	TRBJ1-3	TGTGCCAGCAGCCCCGGGCGGGACGCGGGAAACACCATATATTTT	CASSPGRDAGNTIYF
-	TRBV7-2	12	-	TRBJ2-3	TGTGCCAGCACCAGCTTGCGGAGTACGCAGTATTTT	CASTSLRSTQYF
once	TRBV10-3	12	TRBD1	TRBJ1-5	TGTGCCATCGGGACAGGGAATCAGCCCCAGCATTTT	CAIGTGNQPQHF
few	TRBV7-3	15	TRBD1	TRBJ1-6	TGTGCCAGCAGCTTAGGAACAGGGGGGGATTCACCCCTCCACTTT	CASSLGTGGDSPLHF
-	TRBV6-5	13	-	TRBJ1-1	TGTGCCAGCCGGGCTGAGGTCGCGGGTGGTGCTTTCTTT	CASRAEVAGGAFF
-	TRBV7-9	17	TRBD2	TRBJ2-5	TGTGCCAGCAGCTCGGAGCGGGGGGGCGGTAGGAGGGAGACCCAGTACTTC	CASSSERGGGRRETQYF
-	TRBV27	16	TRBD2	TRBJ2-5	TGTGCCAGCAGTTTTGGGACTGGAGAGCGGGGGGGGACCCAGTACTTC	CASSFGTGERGGTQYF